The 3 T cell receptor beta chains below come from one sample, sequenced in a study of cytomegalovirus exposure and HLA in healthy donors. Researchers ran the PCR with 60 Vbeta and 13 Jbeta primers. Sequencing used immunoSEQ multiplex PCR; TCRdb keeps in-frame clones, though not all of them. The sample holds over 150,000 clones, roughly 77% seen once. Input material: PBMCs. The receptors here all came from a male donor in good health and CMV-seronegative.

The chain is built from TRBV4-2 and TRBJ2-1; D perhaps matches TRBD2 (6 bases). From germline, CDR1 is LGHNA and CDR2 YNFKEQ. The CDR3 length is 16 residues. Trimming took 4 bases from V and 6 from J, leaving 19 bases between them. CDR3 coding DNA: TGTGCCAGCAGCCCTTCGGTTAGCGGAGGATCCAATGAGCAGTTCTTC. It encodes CASSPSVSGGSNEQFF.

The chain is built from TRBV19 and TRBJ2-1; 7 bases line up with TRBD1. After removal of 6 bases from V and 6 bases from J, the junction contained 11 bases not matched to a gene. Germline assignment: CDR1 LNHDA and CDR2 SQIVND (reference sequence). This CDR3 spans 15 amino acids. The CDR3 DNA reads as TGTGCCAGTAGCCAGACAGGGTTTATGGGCAATGAGCAGTTCTTC. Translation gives CASSQTGFMGNEQFF.

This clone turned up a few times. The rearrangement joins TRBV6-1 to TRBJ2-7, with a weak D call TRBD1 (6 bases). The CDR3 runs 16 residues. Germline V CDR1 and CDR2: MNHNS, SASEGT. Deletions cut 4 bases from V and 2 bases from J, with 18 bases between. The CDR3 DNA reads TGTGCCAGCAGTGCGACACTTATGACAGGAACCTACGAGCAGTACTTC. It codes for CASSATLMTGTYEQYF.